The text below deals with one T cell receptor (beta chain). TCRdb's table, derived via immunoSEQ multiplex PCR, lists solely in-frame clones and lacks some. This sample yields 100,000 to 150,000 clones, of which 88% are seen a single time; 5% to 6% belongs to the top ten. The data belong to a study of radiation and T cells in renal cell carcinoma. Time point: blood 2 weeks post-SBRT. Stated treatment: 15 Gy SBRT to primary tumor, nephrectomy 4 weeks later. Germline assignment: CDR1 GTSNPN and CDR2 SVGIG (reference sequence). CDR3 length equals 13 residues. Trimming pared 4 bases from V and 3 bases from J, leaving 12 bases between.

This clonotype was sampled from a woman between 70 and 85 years old with renal cell carcinoma. The chain couples TRBV30 to TRBJ1-1; D not resolved. The sample consisted of blood, taken from a patient whose treatment included radiotherapy and nephrectomy. The CDR3 protein is CAWNGARDTEAFF. The CDR3 bases are TGTGCCTGGAACGGTGCGAGAGACACTGAAGCTTTCTTT.